These T cell receptor beta chains were read from a single sample in a study of blood T cell repertoires in COVID-19. Profiling relied on immunoSEQ multiplex PCR, and the TCRdb table lists in-frame clones only, not all of them. The sample shows under 300,000 clones, more than 75% of them seen only once. Sequencing was done on a sample of peripheral blood. These receptors came from an elderly man with acute or convalescent COVID-19. CDR3s include the opening cysteine and the closing phenylalanine or tryptophan. Fields, in order: J gene, clone size, D gene, V gene, CDR3 DNA, CDR3 protein. D genes are given only for firm matches. A clone size is listed for some rows: how often the clone was seen (once, few, many), or a class if it is expanded.

TRBJ2-3 | - | TRBD2 | TRBV13 | TGTGCCAGCAGCCCCGGGAGGATGTCGCTAGCGGGGCACACAGATACGCAGTATTTT | CASSPGRMSLAGHTDTQYF
TRBJ2-1 | once | TRBD2 | TRBV2 | TGTGCCAGCAGCCGGACTAGCGGGAGGGCCCCGGTTGAGCAGTTCTTC | CASSRTSGRAPVEQFF
TRBJ2-2 | - | - | TRBV9 | TGTGCCAGCAGCGTCGGCGCCAGGGGAATCGGATTCTACACCGGGGAGCTGTTTTTT | CASSVGARGIGFYTGELFF
TRBJ1-1 | - | - | TRBV19 | TGTGCCAGTAGTCCTCAGGTGAACACTGAAGCTTTCTTT | CASSPQVNTEAFF
TRBJ2-2 | - | TRBD2 | TRBV6-4 | TGTGCCAGCAAGAGGACTAGCGGGGGAAACACCGGGGAGCTGTTTTTT | CASKRTSGGNTGELFF
TRBJ2-4 | few | - | TRBV10-3 | TGTGCCATCAAACGGCCAGGGGTGGACATTCAGTACTTC | CAIKRPGVDIQYF
TRBJ1-5 | - | - | TRBV12-3/TRBV12-4 | TGTGCCAGCACAGGGCTAAGCAATCAGCCCCAGCATTTT | CASTGLSNQPQHF
TRBJ2-5 | - | - | TRBV5-1 | TGCGCCAGCAGCTTGGGTAGGGGGCAAGAGACCCAGTACTTC | CASSLGRGQETQYF
TRBJ1-3 | - | TRBD1 | TRBV7-6 | TGTGCCAGCAGCTTAGATACCGGACAGGGGTTGGGAAACACCATATATTTT | CASSLDTGQGLGNTIYF
TRBJ1-1 | - | - | TRBV3-1/TRBV3-2 | TGTGCCAGCAGCCAAGCTGGCGGTTATGGCACTGAAGCTTTCTTT | CASSQAGGYGTEAFF
TRBJ1-4 | - | - | TRBV2 | TGTGCCAGCACCGCGGGGTCCTATTTGGGAAAACTGTTTTTT | CASTAGSYLGKLFF
TRBJ2-7 | - | - | TRBV6-5 | TGTGCCAGCAGTTACTCAGGGGGAAATTGGTACGAGCAGTACTTC | CASSYSGGNWYEQYF
TRBJ2-2 | - | - | TRBV7-2 | TGTGCCAGCAGCTTACTGGCCTCTCCGAACACCGGGGAGCTGTTTTTT | CASSLLASPNTGELFF
TRBJ2-7 | - | - | TRBV29-1 | TGCAGCGTTTGGGCTGCCGGTACATTTCCTTACGAGCAGTACTTC | CSVWAAGTFPYEQYF
TRBJ1-4 | once | - | TRBV28 | TGTGCCAGCAGAGAGGCGACGGAAAAACTGTTTTTT | CASREATEKLFF
TRBJ1-6 | - | - | TRBV6-2/TRBV6-3 | TGTGCCAGCAGTTACAAAAGGGGGAATTCACCCCTCCACTTT | CASSYKRGNSPLHF
TRBJ2-1 | - | TRBD2 | TRBV10-3 | TGTGCCATCAGGGGGGCGGGAGGCTCCTACAATGAGCAGTTCTTC | CAIRGAGGSYNEQFF
TRBJ2-2 | - | - | TRBV6-5 | TGTGCCAGCAGACCCAGTCCCAACACCGGGGAGCTGTTTTTT | CASRPSPNTGELFF
TRBJ1-1 | - | - | TRBV2 | TGTGCCAGCAGTGAAGGCCATCCCCAGGCCACTGAAGCTTTCTTT | CASSEGHPQATEAFF
TRBJ1-5 | - | - | TRBV4-3 | TGCGCCAGCAGCCAAGGGACATCGAGTGGGCCCCAGCATTTT | CASSQGTSSGPQHF
TRBJ1-5 | - | TRBD1 | TRBV5-6 | TGTGCCAGCAGCTCCCGGACAGGGGGCGCGGGGCAGCCCCAGCATTTT | CASSSRTGGAGQPQHF
TRBJ2-1 | - | - | TRBV4-1 | TGCGCCAGCAGCCAAGGTGGCAGGGGACATGAGCAGTTCTTC | CASSQGGRGHEQFF
TRBJ1-2 | once | TRBD1 | TRBV28 | TGTGCCAGCAGTCCCCCTGGGACAGGGGTGACTGGCTACACCTTC | CASSPPGTGVTGYTF
TRBJ1-4 | - | - | TRBV2 | TGTGCCAGCAGTGAGCTCCAGGCAGCAACTAATGAAAAACTGTTTTTT | CASSELQAATNEKLFF
TRBJ1-1 | - | TRBD1 | TRBV29-1 | TGCAGCGCCACGGGACAGTTGAACACTGAAGCTTTCTTT | CSATGQLNTEAFF
TRBJ1-1 | - | TRBD1 | TRBV4-1 | TGCGCCAGCAGCCAAGCTGACAGGGTACAAATCAGGTATGCTGAAGCTTTCTTT | CASSQADRVQIRYAEAFF
TRBJ1-4 | - | TRBD1 | TRBV2 | TGTGCCAGCAGTGTGTCCGGACAGGGTGGAGAAAAACTGTTTTTT | CASSVSGQGGEKLFF
TRBJ2-7 | - | TRBD1 | TRBV10-3 | TGTGCCATGGGGGGTGGACAGGGGGCTATGAGCGAGCAGTACTTC | CAMGGGQGAMSEQYF
TRBJ2-1 | - | - | TRBV12-3/TRBV12-4 | TGTGCCAGCAGTCCCAAGCGGTTTGAGCAGTTCTTC | CASSPKRFEQFF
TRBJ1-2 | - | TRBD1 | TRBV5-8 | TGTGCCAGCAGCAACCGGGACAGGGAAGGCTACACCTTC | CASSNRDREGYTF
TRBJ1-2 | - | - | TRBV5-1 | TGCGCCAGCAGCTACTCCAGGGGTTCGAACTATGGCTACACCTTC | CASSYSRGSNYGYTF
TRBJ2-4 | - | - | TRBV5-1 | TGCGCCAGCAGCTTTACAGGGATGGGGAACATTCAGTACTTC | CASSFTGMGNIQYF
TRBJ2-1 | - | TRBD2 | TRBV18 | TGTGCCAGCTCACCCAAATCGGGGGGTACCTACAATGAGCAGTTCTTC | CASSPKSGGTYNEQFF
TRBJ1-6 | - | TRBD1 | TRBV9 | TGTGCCAGCAGGTTGGGGACAGGGGCGAATAATTCACCCCTCCACTTT | CASRLGTGANNSPLHF
TRBJ1-2 | - | - | TRBV14 | TGTGCCAGCAGCCAAGATCCCGGGGGAGCTAACTATGGCTACACCTTC | CASSQDPGGANYGYTF
TRBJ1-1 | - | - | TRBV5-1 | TGCGCCAGCAGTCAGACAGAGAACACTGAAGCTTTCTTT | CASSQTENTEAFF
TRBJ2-1 | - | - | TRBV18 | TGTGCCAGCTCACTAAGACTAGAAGCTGAGCAGTTCTTC | CASSLRLEAEQFF
TRBJ1-2 | - | - | TRBV2 | TGTGCCAGCAGTGAAGGAGGAGGGCTTCGAGGCTACACCTTC | CASSEGGGLRGYTF
TRBJ1-1 | - | TRBD1 | TRBV19 | TGTGCCAGTAAGACAGGGGTGAACACTGAAGCTTTCTTT | CASKTGVNTEAFF
TRBJ2-5 | once | TRBD1 | TRBV19 | TGTGCCAGTAGTATTCAGGGGGCTCTAGGGACCCAGTACTTC | CASSIQGALGTQYF
TRBJ1-1 | - | - | TRBV2 | TGTGCCAGCAGACCCTGGGGGGGGAACACTGAAGCTTTCTTT | CASRPWGGNTEAFF
TRBJ2-2 | - | TRBD1 | TRBV19 | TGTGCCAGTAGTATCGGGACAGTTGACGGGGAGCTGTTTTTT | CASSIGTVDGELFF
TRBJ2-7 | - | - | TRBV11-3 | TGTGCCAGCAGCTTACGGGCAGGGGACTCCTACGAGCAGTACTTC | CASSLRAGDSYEQYF
TRBJ1-5 | - | TRBD1 | TRBV5-6 | TGTGCCAGCAGCCCCGGGACAGGGGACAATCAGCCCCAGCATTTT | CASSPGTGDNQPQHF
TRBJ1-1 | few | TRBD1 | TRBV27 | TGTGCCAGCAGTTCCCGACAGGGGGCGGTAAACACTGAAGCTTTCTTT | CASSSRQGAVNTEAFF
TRBJ1-6 | once | - | TRBV11-2 | TGTGCCAGCAGCTCCCTCGGGTCAAACCCCAATAATTCACCCCTCCACTTT | CASSSLGSNPNNSPLHF
TRBJ1-2 | - | - | TRBV3-1/TRBV3-2 | TGTGCCAGCAGCGACAGGAAATATGGCTACACCTTC | CASSDRKYGYTF
TRBJ1-2 | - | - | TRBV27 | TGTGCCAGCAGTTCTACCCCGGCCCTAGCTAACTATGGCTACACCTTC | CASSSTPALANYGYTF
TRBJ1-2 | - | - | TRBV5-4 | TGTGCCAGCAGCCTTCGGTCCAGGGATAGCTATGGCTACACCTTC | CASSLRSRDSYGYTF
TRBJ2-3 | - | - | TRBV12-3/TRBV12-4 | TGTGCCAGCAGTCCCAACACAGATACGCAGTATTTT | CASSPNTDTQYF
TRBJ2-6 | - | - | TRBV5-1 | TGCGCCAGCAGCGTAAACAGGGACGCTGGGGCCAACGTCCTGACTTTC | CASSVNRDAGANVLTF
TRBJ2-7 | - | TRBD1 | TRBV4-2 | TGTGCCAGCAGCGAAATACAGGGGGACGAGCAGTACTTC | CASSEIQGDEQYF